In this sample, the clone carrying this T cell receptor (beta chain) turned up many times. Its antigen remains unknown. Germline V gene lookup returns CDR1 MNHNS and CDR2 SASEGT. V was cut by 7 bases and J by 7 bases, with 7 bases left in between. This CDR3 spans 10 amino acids. Amplified TCR beta CDR3 regions derived from RNA transcripts. RT-PCR in the first round (using the HTBI primer set) targeted the TCR CDR3. From the multiplex PCR reads, TCRdb called clonotypes with MiXCR, one entry per CDR3 protein. The sample has 490,000 or so distinct CDR3 sequences, 15% to 20% seen once. Ophthalmopathy patients had moderate-to-severe active disease, CAS ≥3, NOSPECS ≥4, and disease duration under 3 months. The PBMCs were sourced from fresh peripheral blood (about 9.7 ml). The data originate from a study of T cells in Graves' hyperthyroidism and ophthalmopathy. Study conclusions and caveats: Most clonotypes expanded in the thyroid (above 0.001) were also present in blood. Through a model of 13 V-J features, ophthalmopathy was separated from stable hyperthyroidism.

The source is a man aged 40-50 years with Graves' ophthalmopathy. This chain connects TRBV6-1 to TRBJ1-1; possibly TRBD1 for D (5 bases). Sequencing was carried out using blood. The CDR3 region has the DNA TGTGCCAGCATGAGGGGTGAAGCTTTCTTT. This gives the protein CASMRGEAFF.